Included here is one TCR beta chain sequence, with context. This specimen belongs to a study of blood T cell repertoires in COVID-19. Study information: Acute and convalescent COVID-19 specimens originated in the United States, Italy and Spain.

Seattle patient enrollment occurred during active infection, with longitudinal follow-up thereafter. Original processing notes: Amplification of reference gene primers provided the estimated nucleated cell counts. Libraries were prepared by immunoSEQ multiplex PCR; TCRdb keeps only in-frame clonotypes and omits some of them. V and J calls and clone size are those listed in that table; D and trimming were worked out from the DNA. Among about 170,000 clones listed, around 87% were seen once. The V and J ends lost 3 bases and 4 bases respectively, with 9 bases between them. The length of the CDR3 is 14 residues. The germline CDR1 and CDR2 sequences are KGHSH and LQKENI.

This TCR came from a woman of 80 years or more with COVID-19, enrolled during active disease. The sequencing input was peripheral blood. This chain uses TRBV18 with TRBJ2-2, with TRBD1 as a possible D gene (6 bases). The CDR3 protein is CASSPQGPTGELFF. Here the CDR3 DNA reads TGTGCCAGCTCACCTCAGGGGCCCACCGGGGAGCTGTTTTTT.